Following are 22 T cell receptor beta chains from one sample sequenced in a study of pediatric ulcerative colitis. Repertoires were generated with immunoSEQ multiplex PCR, while TCRdb's copy carries only in-frame clones and drops some. The repertoire holds tens of thousands of clones, with over 70% as singletons. Rectal tissue came from one to two pinch biopsies taken at colonoscopy. Sequencing was carried out using gut tissue. The origin of the receptors is a girl between 5 and 17 years old with moderate ulcerative colitis.

The V gene is TRBV6-6, the J gene TRBJ1-3; TRBD1 is a possible D gene (6 bases). V lost 6 bases to trimming and J lost 4 bases, with 16 bases between them. The CDR3 spans 15 residues. Germline V gives CDR1 MNHNY, CDR2 SVGAGI (reference sequence). CDR3 loop: CASRISQGYGNTIYF. In DNA form, the CDR3 reads TGTGCCAGCAGAATTTCTCAGGGGTACGGAAACACCATATATTTT.

This clone occurred once. This chain links TRBV6-6 with TRBJ1-2; no reliable D call. Germline values: CDR1 MNHNY, CDR2 SVGAGI (reference sequence). V gave up 9 bases and J gave up 4 bases, with 18 bases separating them. The CDR3 runs 14 residues. The CDR3 region has the DNA TGTGCCAGTAGAGACGGTACCCGGCCCTATGGCTACACCTTC. It encodes CASRDGTRPYGYTF.

In its sample, this clone was seen once. This chain uses TRBV6-1 with TRBJ2-1, with 7 nucleotides matching TRBD1. Trimming removed 1 base from V and 2 bases from J; junction bases left unmatched: 2. The CDR3 consists of 15 residues. CDR1 MNHNS and CDR2 SASEGT come from the germline V gene. Written as DNA, the CDR3 is TGTGCCAGCAGTGAAGGGCAGGGGGCCTACAATGAGCAGTTCTTC. Translated: CASSEGQGAYNEQFF.

The chain recombines TRBV6-5 with TRBJ2-1; perhaps TRBD1 as D (5 bases). Germline CDR1 and CDR2: MNHEY and SVGAGI. The CDR3 contains 13 residues. V lost 7 bases and J lost 4, with 11 bases in between. The CDR3 is CASTQVSYNEQFF. Here the CDR3 DNA reads TGTGCCAGCACACAGGTTTCTTACAATGAGCAGTTCTTC.

The V and J genes are TRBV30 and TRBJ2-1; no clear D. The germline V and J ends were trimmed by 5 bases and 4 bases, with 15 bases remaining between them. Germline V gene lookup returns CDR1 GTSNPN and CDR2 SVGIG (reference sequence). The CDR3 contains 14 residues. CDR3: CAWDGVSGYNEQFF. DNA for the CDR3: TGTGCCTGGGATGGGGTCTCCGGTTACAATGAGCAGTTCTTC.

The V and J genes are TRBV5-4 and TRBJ2-7; a weak D match, TRBD2 (6 bases). Trimming cost V 5 bases and J 0 bases, with 12 bases left between them. This CDR3 region has 14 residues. Germline V lookup: CDR1 SGHNT, CDR2 YYREEE (reference sequence). The CDR3 bases are TGTGCCAGCAGTGATCAAGCGGGCTCCTACGAGCAGTACTTC. Its protein product is CASSDQAGSYEQYF.

The chain combines TRBV28 with TRBJ2-1, with 11 bases lining up with TRBD2. J gave up 7 bases and V 6 bases, and 5 bases lay outside the gene matches. The CDR3 loop spans 14 amino acids. Germline CDR1 is MDHEN and CDR2 is SYDVKM. Here the CDR3 DNA reads TGTGCCAGCAGGGCTAGCGGGAGGTGGAATGAGCAGTTCTTC. Translation gives CASRASGRWNEQFF.

The chain recombines TRBV7-2 with TRBJ2-3; D gene unclear. Germline V gene data show CDR1 as SGHTA and CDR2 as FQGNSA. The CDR3 sequence is 14 residues long. V gave up 4 bases and J gave up 5 bases, with 13 bases separating them. The CDR3 loop is CASSSPGLGDTQYF. CDR3 DNA sequence: TGTGCCAGCAGCTCACCCGGGTTGGGAGATACGCAGTATTTT.

The chain links TRBV2 to TRBJ2-7, with D uncertain. Germline V gene lookup returns CDR1 SNHLY and CDR2 FYNNEI. Trimming took off 8 bases at V and 4 bases at J, with 15 bases between the two ends. This CDR3 is 13 amino acids long. CDR3 region: CASGLTFGYEQYF. DNA for the CDR3: TGTGCCAGCGGCCTGACATTTGGATACGAGCAGTACTTC.

This sequence joins TRBV9 and TRBJ2-2; the D gene could be TRBD1 or TRBD2 (6 bases each). V was pared by 5 bases and J by 0 bases, with 32 bases between. CDR3 length: 22 amino acids. The germline V gene has CDR1 SGDLS and CDR2 YYNGEE. The CDR3 nucleotides read TGTGCCAGCAGTATAAACCCAACCCGGGAGCAGGGGAAATTTGCGAACACCGGGGAGCTGTTTTTT. Residues: CASSINPTREQGKFANTGELFF.

The chain joins TRBV14 to TRBJ2-1; 9 nucleotides match TRBD2. V lost 4 bases and J lost 2; bases outside the gene matches: 6. The CDR3 sequence is 16 residues long. The germline V gene encodes CDR1 SGHDN and CDR2 FVKESK. The CDR3 nucleotides are TGTGCCAGCAGCCGAGGACTAGCGACAACCTACAATGAGCAGTTCTTC. It specifies CASSRGLATTYNEQFF. The variable domain in full, with the rest retrieved from reference TRBV14 and TRBJ2-1, is EAGVTQFPSHSVIEKGQTVTLRCDPISGHDNLYWYRRVMGKEIKFLLHFVKESKQDESGMPNNRFLAERTGGTYSTLKVQPAELEDSGVYFCASSRGLATTYNEQFFGPGTRLTVL.

The V and J genes are TRBV7-2 and TRBJ2-7; perhaps TRBD2 as D (5 bases). Trimming cost V 0 bases and J 5 bases, with 14 bases left between them. Per the germline V gene, CDR1 is SGHTA and CDR2 is FQGNSA. The CDR3 covers 15 residues. As DNA, the CDR3 is TGTGCCAGCAGCTTAGCGGGAGAGGTGTTCCACGAGCAGTACTTC. The encoded protein is CASSLAGEVFHEQYF. Full variable domain (missing parts from reference TRBV7-2 and TRBJ2-7): GAGVSQSPSNKVTEKGKDVELRCDPISGHTALYWYRQSLGQGLEFLIYFQGNSAPDKSGLPSDRFSAERTGGSVSTLTIQRTQQEDSAVYLCASSLAGEVFHEQYFGPGTRLTVT.

The chain joins TRBV29-1 to TRBJ2-5; D gene unclear. Germline V CDR1 and CDR2: SQVTM, ANQGSEA. This CDR3 is built from 13 residues. Deletions cut 5 bases from V and 1 base from J, with 11 bases between. CDR3 coding DNA: TGCAGCGTTCATGGACGGTTCCAAGAGACCCAGTACTTC. Amino acids: CSVHGRFQETQYF.

The table lists this clone with a count of one. V is TRBV6-1 and J is TRBJ2-3; D is ambiguous. Germline V gene lookup returns CDR1 MNHNS and CDR2 SASEGT. CDR3 length equals 15 residues. V lost 2 bases to trimming and J lost 6 bases, with 15 bases between them. CDR3 sequence reads: CASSETLSHRDTQYF. The CDR3, as DNA: TGTGCCAGCAGTGAAACCCTCTCCCACCGGGATACGCAGTATTTT.

This chain connects TRBV6-5 to TRBJ1-2; D might be TRBD1 (6 bases). Germline CDR1 MNHEY, CDR2 SVGAGI. The CDR3 is made up of 14 amino acids. The germline V and J ends were trimmed by 0 bases and 8 bases, with 13 bases remaining between them. Here the CDR3 reads CASSYSRGQGGYTF. CDR3 in DNA: TGTGCCAGCAGTTACTCGCGGGGGCAGGGGGGCTACACCTTC.

V usage is TRBV4-1 and J usage is TRBJ2-7, with 10 bases that match TRBD1. This CDR3 is built from 16 residues. The ends lost 3 bases at V and 4 bases at J; junction bases unmatched: 9. Germline assignment: CDR1 MGHRA and CDR2 YSYEKL. CDR3 sequence: CASSQGPGTGVYEQYF. The CDR3 DNA reads as TGCGCCAGCAGCCAGGGCCCCGGGACAGGGGTGTACGAGCAGTACTTC.

The chain couples TRBV5-1 to TRBJ2-5, with TRBD2 matching 9 bases. The trim removed 3 bases at V and 5 bases at J, leaving 17 bases unmatched. This CDR3 region has 18 residues. The germline V gene has CDR1 SGHRS and CDR2 YFSETQ. CDR3 DNA: TGCGCCAGCAGCTCGCTTCCCGTTAGCGGGGGACGCCGGGAGACCCAGTACTTC. Translated, it gives CASSSLPVSGGRRETQYF.

This rearrangement joins TRBV7-9 to TRBJ1-1; D unclear. The germline gives CDR1 SEHNR, CDR2 FQNEAQ (reference sequence). V was cut by 5 bases and J by 1 base, with 8 bases left in between. The CDR3 is made up of 13 amino acids. The CDR3 loop reads CASSTPENTEAFF. The CDR3 bases are TGTGCCAGCAGCACCCCAGAGAACACTGAAGCTTTCTTT.

The genes are TRBV21-1 and TRBJ1-1. TRBV21-1 is a known pseudogene. The CDR3 covers 16 residues. The chain's CDR3 is CASSKFAGHIGTEAFF. The CDR3 coding sequence is TGTGCCAGCAGCAAATTCGCGGGTCATATCGGCACTGAAGCTTTCTTT.

The chain combines TRBV7-2 with TRBJ2-7, with D possibly matching TRBD2 (5 bases). From germline, CDR1 is SGHTA and CDR2 FQGNSA. V lost 2 bases and J lost 8, with 13 bases in between. The CDR3 contains 13 residues. The CDR3 region is CASSLFEGEKQYF. The CDR3 nucleotides are TGTGCCAGCAGCTTATTTGAGGGAGAGAAGCAGTACTTC.

The genes are TRBV5-6 and TRBJ2-4; D not certain. Germline V lookup: CDR1 SGHDT, CDR2 YYEEEE. The CDR3 consists of 16 residues. V was trimmed by 4 bases and J by 1 base, leaving 15 bases between them. CDR3 DNA: TGTGCCAGCAGCCGCGATTCGGGTTGGGCCAAAAACATTCAGTACTTC. Protein sequence: CASSRDSGWAKNIQYF.

This chain joins TRBV19 and TRBJ2-5, with 8 nucleotides matching TRBD2. Per the germline V gene, CDR1 is LNHDA and CDR2 is SQIVND (reference sequence). V was pared by 4 bases and J by 1 base, with 8 bases of the junction left unmatched. This CDR3 comprises 16 residues. As DNA, the CDR3 is TGTGCCAGTAGTACCCCCTACGGGGGGGGCCAAGAGACCCAGTACTTC. Translation: CASSTPYGGGQETQYF. Drawing the rest from reference TRBV19 and TRBJ2-5, the complete variable domain is DGGITQSPKYLFRKEGQNVTLSCEQNLNHDAMYWYRQDPGQGLRLIYYSQIVNDFQKGDIAEGYSVSREKKESFPLTVTSAQKNPTAFYLCASSTPYGGGQETQYFGPGTRLLVL.